This T cell receptor beta chain was found in a study of T cells in Graves' hyperthyroidism and ophthalmopathy. Overall study: Sampling of peripheral blood happened at initial diagnosis, prior to any treatment. Points from the study as a whole: Blood also contained most expanded thyroid clonotypes above 0.001. Ophthalmopathy was told apart from stable hyperthyroidism by a 13 V-J model.

TCR beta CDR3 sequences were amplified from RNA transcripts. The study used the HTBI primer set for a first-round RT-PCR of the TCR CDR3. TCRdb independently ran MiXCR on the multiplex PCR reads; one entry per CDR3 protein. The table lists a few hundred thousand distinct CDR3 sequences, more than 13% of them singletons. This clonotype has a count of ten or more. Its antigen remains unknown. Patients were excluded for uncontrolled infection, other autoimmune disease, pregnancy or lactation. The CDR3 length is 14 residues. Trimming removed 9 bases from V and 4 bases from J, with 17 bases in between. Germline V gene data show CDR1 as KGHDR and CDR2 as SFDVKD.

The sequenced sample consisted of blood. This chain uses TRBV24-1 with TRBJ2-5, with no clear D. This receptor was identified in a woman in her twenties or thirties with Graves' hyperthyroidism. The CDR3, as DNA: TGTGCCACCCCCCCCGCATCTGGCGGAGAGACCCAGTACTTC. This gives the protein CATPPASGGETQYF.